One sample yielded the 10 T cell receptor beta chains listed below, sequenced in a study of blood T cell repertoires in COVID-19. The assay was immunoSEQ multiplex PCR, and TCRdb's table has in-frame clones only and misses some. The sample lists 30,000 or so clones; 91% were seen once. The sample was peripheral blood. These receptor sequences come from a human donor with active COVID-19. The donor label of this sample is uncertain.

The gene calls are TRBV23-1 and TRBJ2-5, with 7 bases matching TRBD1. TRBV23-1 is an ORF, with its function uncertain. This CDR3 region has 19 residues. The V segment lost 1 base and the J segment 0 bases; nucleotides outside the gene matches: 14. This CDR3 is CASSQFSLHGTAHQETQYF. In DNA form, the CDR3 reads TGCGCCAGCAGTCAATTCTCTTTGCATGGGACAGCGCACCAAGAGACCCAGTACTTC.

Here the CDR3 DNA reads TGTGCCAGCAGCTACGGACAGGGGGGGCGTGAGCAGTTCTTC. It encodes CASSYGQGGREQFF. V usage is TRBV5-4 and J usage is TRBJ2-1, with 10 positions matching TRBD1. CDR1 SGHNT and CDR2 YYREEE come from the germline V gene (reference sequence). This CDR3 comprises 14 residues. The V segment lost 3 bases and the J segment 9 bases; nucleotides outside the gene matches: 6.

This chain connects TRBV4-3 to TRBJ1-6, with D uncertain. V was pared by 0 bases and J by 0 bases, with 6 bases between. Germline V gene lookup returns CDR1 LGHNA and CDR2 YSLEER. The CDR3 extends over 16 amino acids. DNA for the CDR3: TGCGCCAGCAGCCAAGATCCTAGCTCCTATAATTCACCCCTCCACTTT. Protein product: CASSQDPSSYNSPLHF.

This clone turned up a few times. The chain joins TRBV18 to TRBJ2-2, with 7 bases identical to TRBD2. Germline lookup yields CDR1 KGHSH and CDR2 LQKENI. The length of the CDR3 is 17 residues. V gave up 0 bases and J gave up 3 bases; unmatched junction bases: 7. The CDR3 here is CASSPPKASGYTGELFF. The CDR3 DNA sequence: TGTGCCAGCTCACCACCAAAGGCTAGCGGATACACCGGGGAGCTGTTTTTT. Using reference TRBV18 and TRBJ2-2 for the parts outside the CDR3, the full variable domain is NAGVMQNPRHLVRRRGQEARLRCSPMKGHSHVYWYRQLPEEGLKFMVYLQKENIIDESGMPKERFSAEFPKEGPSILRIQQVVRGDSAAYFCASSPPKASGYTGELFFGEGSRLTVL.

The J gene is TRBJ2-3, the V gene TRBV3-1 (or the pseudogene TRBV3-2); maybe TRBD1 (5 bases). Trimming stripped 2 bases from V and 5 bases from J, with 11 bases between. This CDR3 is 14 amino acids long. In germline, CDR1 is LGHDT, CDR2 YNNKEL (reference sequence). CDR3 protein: CASSQQGIQDTQYF. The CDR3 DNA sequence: TGTGCCAGCAGCCAACAGGGTATTCAAGATACGCAGTATTTT.

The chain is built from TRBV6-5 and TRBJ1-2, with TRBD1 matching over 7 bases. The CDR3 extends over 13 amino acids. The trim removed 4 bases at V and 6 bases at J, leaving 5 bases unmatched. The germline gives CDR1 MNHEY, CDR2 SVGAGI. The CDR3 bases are TGTGCCAGCAGTTTCGACAGGGTTAATGGCTACACCTTC. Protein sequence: CASSFDRVNGYTF.

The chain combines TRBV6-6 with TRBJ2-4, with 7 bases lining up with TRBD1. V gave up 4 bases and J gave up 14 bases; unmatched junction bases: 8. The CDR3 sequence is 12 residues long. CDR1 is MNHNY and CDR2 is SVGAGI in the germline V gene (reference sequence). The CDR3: CASSSTGESKYF. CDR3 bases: TGTGCCAGCAGTTCCACAGGGGAGTCCAAGTACTTC.

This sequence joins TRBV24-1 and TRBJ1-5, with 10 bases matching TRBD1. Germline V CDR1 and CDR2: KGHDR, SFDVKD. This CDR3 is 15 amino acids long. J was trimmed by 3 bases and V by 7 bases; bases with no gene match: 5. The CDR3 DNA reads TGTGCCACCAGCGGGGGGACAGGGGTCAATCAGCCCCAGCATTTT. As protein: CATSGGTGVNQPQHF.

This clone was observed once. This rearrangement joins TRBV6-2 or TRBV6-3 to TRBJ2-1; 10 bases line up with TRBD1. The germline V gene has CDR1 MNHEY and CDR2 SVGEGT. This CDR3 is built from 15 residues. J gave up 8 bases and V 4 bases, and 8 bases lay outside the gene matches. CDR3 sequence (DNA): TGTGCCAGCAGTTCTCCGGGACAGGGGACACATGAGCAGTTCTTC. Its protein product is CASSSPGQGTHEQFF.

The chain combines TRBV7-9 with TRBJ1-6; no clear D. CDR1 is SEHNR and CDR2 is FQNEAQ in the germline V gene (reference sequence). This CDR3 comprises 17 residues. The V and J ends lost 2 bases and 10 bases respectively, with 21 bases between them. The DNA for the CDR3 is TGTGCCAGCAGCTTACATGCCATGCAAGGAAGGAGCTCACCCCTCCACTTT. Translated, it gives CASSLHAMQGRSSPLHF.